A single sample is the source of the 3 T cell receptor beta chains below, sequenced in a study of identical twins. TCRdb ran MiXCR on the 5' RACE reads and lists one entry per CDR3 protein. The repertoire consists of 700,000 or so distinct CDR3 sequences, with over 8.5% occurring once and the leading ten covering around 0.98%. This sample also belongs to another study, concerning yellow fever vaccine responses in identical twins.

The sequencing sample was made of PBMCs. These receptors all come from a woman in her late teens or twenties in good health.

This sequence joins TRBV21-1 and TRBJ1-1; no check of the table's D call, TRBD1, against the DNA was made. TRBV21-1 is a recognized pseudogene. This CDR3 comprises 18 residues. DNA of the CDR3: TGTGCCAGCAGCAGTGGGATATACCACAGGGAACCGAACACTGAAGCTTTCTTT. Amino acid sequence: CASSSGIYHREPNTEAFF.

In its sample, this clonotype was seen a few times. CDR3 region: CATTLAYSYEQYF. The CDR3 region has the DNA TGTGCCACCACCCTAGCGTACTCCTACGAGCAGTACTTC. V and J are TRBV15 and TRBJ2-7; perhaps TRBD2 as D (6 bases). Germline values: CDR1 LNHNV, CDR2 YYDKDF (reference sequence). There are 13 residues in the CDR3. With 7 bases removed from V and 0 bases from J, the gap between germline ends came to 10 bases.

This clonotype was recorded a few times. The chain carries TRBV20-1 and TRBJ1-2; no definite D call. The V and J ends lost 3 bases and 4 bases respectively, with 9 bases between them. This CDR3 is built from 12 residues. In germline, CDR1 is DFQATT, CDR2 SNEGSKA (reference sequence). The chain's CDR3 is CSASGVSYGYTF. The CDR3 DNA is TGCAGTGCTAGCGGGGTTAGCTATGGCTACACCTTC.